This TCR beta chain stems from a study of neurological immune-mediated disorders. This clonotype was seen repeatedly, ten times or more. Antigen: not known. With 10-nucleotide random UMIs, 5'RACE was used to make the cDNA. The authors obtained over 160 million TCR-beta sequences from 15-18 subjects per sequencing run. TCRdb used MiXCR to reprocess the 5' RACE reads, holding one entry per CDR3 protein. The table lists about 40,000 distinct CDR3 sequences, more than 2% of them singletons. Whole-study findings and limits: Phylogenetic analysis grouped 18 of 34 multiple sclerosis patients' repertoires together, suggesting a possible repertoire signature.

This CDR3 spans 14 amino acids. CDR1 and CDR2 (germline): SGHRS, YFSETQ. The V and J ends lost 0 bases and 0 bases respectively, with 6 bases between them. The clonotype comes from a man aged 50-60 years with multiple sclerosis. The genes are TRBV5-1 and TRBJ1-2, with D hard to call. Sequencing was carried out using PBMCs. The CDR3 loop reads CASSLDTTNYGYTF. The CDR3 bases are TGCGCCAGCAGCTTGGACACCACTAACTATGGCTACACCTTC.